This paragraph covers one T cell receptor beta chain sequence. Its antigen is undetermined. PCR amplification relied on 60 Vbeta primers (plus 13 Jbeta primers). Profiling relied on immunoSEQ multiplex PCR, and the TCRdb table lists in-frame clones only, not all of them. The sample lists approximately 44,000 clones, over 70% occurring once. Healthy individuals who donated bone marrow served as the donors. This entry is derived from a study of cytomegalovirus exposure and HLA in healthy donors. Regarding the study as a whole: For cytomegalovirus status, the classifier reportedly gave diagnoses with high specificity and sensitivity. Per a later analysis, 15,000 to 20,000 TCR beta sequences showed association with HLA alleles at 0.05 false discovery rate. An analysis was carried out at a later point. It showed that HLA-associated TCR beta chains were more clonally expanded than equally common non-associated chains.

From germline, CDR1 is GTSNPN and CDR2 SVGIG (reference sequence). The germline V and J ends were trimmed by 3 bases and 4 bases, with 10 bases remaining between them. CDR3 length: 13 amino acids. The sequencing input was PBMCs. The TCR comes from a man in his fifties or sixties in good health and CMV-seronegative. The chain links TRBV30 to TRBJ2-1; D might be TRBD2 (6 bases). CDR3 in DNA: TGTGCCTGGAGCCGGGACTTGTACAATGAGCAGTTCTTC. As protein: CAWSRDLYNEQFF.